These 30 T cell receptor beta chains were all obtained from the same sample, sequenced in a study of blood T cell repertoires in COVID-19 (dated by TCRdb to 2020 to 2022). Library preparation used the immunoSEQ multiplex PCR assay. TCRdb obtained this table from immuneACCESS and retained in-frame rearrangements with V and J assigned. These tables miss some clones; where compared with another copy, unresolved V genes account for less than half of the shortfall, and the remainder is unexplained. This sample comprises roughly 130,000 clones, about four fifths of them detected only once. About 15% of the sample is in the top ten clones. The sequenced sample consisted of peripheral blood. These receptors all stem from a woman in her forties or fifties with acute or convalescent COVID-19.

The rearrangement uses TRBV5-6 and TRBJ2-1; TRBD2 is a possible D gene (5 bases). Per the germline V gene, CDR1 is SGHDT and CDR2 is YYEEEE. The CDR3 spans 15 residues. With 4 bases removed from V and 0 bases from J, the gap between germline ends came to 11 bases. As DNA, the CDR3 is TGTGCCAGCAGCAAACCGACTAACTCCTACAATGAGCAGTTCTTC. Protein sequence: CASSKPTNSYNEQFF.

The V gene is TRBV28, the J gene TRBJ1-4; D is undetermined. V lost 6 bases and J lost 5, with 10 bases in between. This CDR3 spans 13 amino acids. In germline, CDR1 is MDHEN, CDR2 SYDVKM. As DNA, the CDR3 is TGTGCCAGCAGCCCTGGAGCGAATGAAAAACTGTTTTTT. This encodes CASSPGANEKLFF.

This clone was counted between two and nine times. The rearrangement uses TRBV7-2 and TRBJ2-7, with D perhaps matching TRBD2 (6 bases). There are 16 residues in the CDR3. Trimming took off 5 bases at V and 0 bases at J, with 17 bases between the two ends. CDR1 SGHTA and CDR2 FQGNSA come from the germline V gene. CDR3: CASSQLAGTGSYEQYF. The CDR3 DNA sequence: TGTGCCAGCAGCCAACTAGCCGGGACTGGCTCCTACGAGCAGTACTTC.

The chain joins TRBV19 to TRBJ2-7; the D gene is possibly TRBD1 (6 bases). The CDR3 spans 14 residues. V was trimmed by 5 bases and J by 4 bases, leaving 15 bases between them. Per the germline V gene, CDR1 is LNHDA and CDR2 is SQIVND (reference sequence). The CDR3 bases are TGTGCCAGTAGTTCCTCAATTACAGGGTACGAGCAGTACTTC. Encoded protein: CASSSSITGYEQYF.

This clone was counted once. The chain employs TRBV29-1 and TRBJ2-3; D remains ambiguous. The germline V and J ends were trimmed by 4 bases and 1 base, with 15 bases remaining between them. CDR1 and CDR2 from the germline V gene are SQVTM and ANQGSEA. The CDR3 has 15 amino acids. In DNA, the CDR3 is TGCAGCGTTGTGGGCAGCCCCGTGGGCACAGATACGCAGTATTTT. Its translation is CSVVGSPVGTDTQYF.

This rearrangement joins TRBV6-1 to TRBJ1-6; the match to TRBD1 covers 9 bases. The CDR3 spans 17 residues. Germline CDR1 is MNHNS and CDR2 is SASEGT. V was pared by 2 bases and J by 10 bases, with 12 bases of the junction left unmatched. This CDR3 is CASSENSFGTGPSPLHF. The CDR3 DNA is TGTGCCAGCAGTGAAAATTCGTTCGGGACAGGGCCGTCACCCCTCCACTTT.

This sequence joins TRBV5-1 and TRBJ2-3, with a possible D match to TRBD2 (5 bases). CDR1 SGHRS and CDR2 YFSETQ come from the germline V gene. The V end was cut by 0 bases, the J end by 0 bases, with 11 bases between. The CDR3 runs to 16 residues. The CDR3 sequence: CASSLAQRSSTDTQYF. The DNA for the CDR3 is TGCGCCAGCAGCTTGGCCCAGCGGTCTAGCACAGATACGCAGTATTTT.

This clone was picked up a small number of times. CDR3 DNA: TGTGCCAGCATACAACAGGGTCTCATTTCACCCCTCCACTTT. Translation gives CASIQQGLISPLHF. J is TRBJ1-6 and V is TRBV5-8; D perhaps matches TRBD1 (6 bases). Trimming cost V 6 bases and J 9 bases, with 16 bases left between them. Germline CDR1 and CDR2: SGHTS and YDEGEE. CDR3 length: 14 amino acids.

This chain links TRBV30 with TRBJ1-5, with 9 bases that match TRBD1. CDR3 size: 15 residues. With 0 bases clipped from V and 6 bases from J, the junction kept 6 bases outside the gene matches. In germline, CDR1 is GTSNPN, CDR2 SVGIG (reference sequence). CDR3 sequence (DNA): TGTGCCTGGAGTGTACGGGACAGGGACGTTCAGCCCCAGCATTTT. Its translation is CAWSVRDRDVQPQHF.

This chain links TRBV10-3 with TRBJ2-7; TRBD1 matches 9 bases. In germline, CDR1 is ENHRY, CDR2 SYGVKD. The CDR3 has 17 residues. V shed 6 bases, J shed 1 base, and the junction held 13 bases outside the gene matches. In DNA, the CDR3 is TGTGCCATCAGGGACCAGACAGGGGGTAGAGGGTCCTACGAGCAGTACTTC. Its protein product is CAIRDQTGGRGSYEQYF.

This clone occurred a few times. The V and J genes are TRBV5-5 and TRBJ2-7; 10 bases align to TRBD2. The CDR3 is 15 amino acids. Germline V gives CDR1 SGHKS, CDR2 YYEKEE (reference sequence). V lost 3 bases to trimming and J lost 4 bases; unmatched junction nucleotides: 7. As DNA, the CDR3 is TGTGCCAGCAGCTGGGCTAGCGGGGGCCCGTACGAGCAGTACTTC. Translating it yields CASSWASGGPYEQYF. Supplemented by reference TRBV5-5 and TRBJ2-7, the full variable domain reads DAGVTQSPTHLIKTRGQQVTLRCSPISGHKSVSWYQQVLGQGPQFIFQYYEKEERGRGNFPDRFSARQFPNYSSELNVNALLLGDSALYLCASSWASGGPYEQYFGPGTRLTVT.

Only a few counts were recorded for this clone. The chain joins TRBV18 to TRBJ2-4, with D possibly being TRBD1 (6 bases). The CDR3 sequence is 16 residues long. Germline V gives CDR1 KGHSH, CDR2 LQKENI. Trimming took off 2 bases at V and 3 bases at J, with 14 bases between the two ends. The CDR3 region has the DNA TGTGCCAGCTCACCAACCAGGGGTAATGGCAAAAACATTCAGTACTTC. Translation gives CASSPTRGNGKNIQYF.

This rearrangement joins TRBV28 to TRBJ1-3; D ambiguous. CDR1 is MDHEN and CDR2 is SYDVKM in the germline V gene. The CDR3 has 16 residues. With 7 bases removed from V and 2 bases from J, the gap between germline ends came to 18 bases. The DNA for the CDR3 is TGTGCCAGCACCTGGGAGGGTAGCTTGGCTGGAAACACCATATATTTT. Residues: CASTWEGSLAGNTIYF.

The chain links TRBV14 to TRBJ1-2, with TRBD1 identical over 8 bases. Germline CDR1 is SGHDN and CDR2 is FVKESK. J was trimmed by 6 bases and V by 0 bases; bases with no gene match: 9. The CDR3 is 16 amino acids. The CDR3: CASSQEEETGVNGYTF. The CDR3 DNA sequence: TGTGCCAGCAGCCAAGAAGAAGAGACAGGGGTCAATGGCTACACCTTC.

This clone appeared a single time. Other nucleotide sequences from this sample produce the same CDR3. The CDR3 region has the DNA TGTGCCAGCAGAGGACAGGGGGGCAATCAGCCCCAGCATTTT. This translates into CASRGQGGNQPQHF. This sequence joins TRBV6-5 and TRBJ1-5; TRBD1 matches at 10 bases. Germline assignment: CDR1 MNHEY and CDR2 SVGAGI. CDR3 size: 14 residues. V trimming: 6 bases; J trimming: 2 bases; junction bases outside the gene matches: 1.

The chain recombines TRBV19 with TRBJ2-7; D ambiguous. Germline-derived CDR1 and CDR2 are LNHDA and SQIVND (reference sequence). With 0 bases removed from V and 7 bases from J, the gap between germline ends came to 10 bases. The CDR3 covers 13 residues. This CDR3 reads CASSIEPSREQYF. Here the CDR3 DNA reads TGTGCCAGTAGTATAGAACCGTCGCGGGAGCAGTACTTC.

The genes are TRBV28 and TRBJ1-1; TRBD1 agrees at 7 bases. The germline gives CDR1 MDHEN, CDR2 SYDVKM. V trimming: 9 bases; J trimming: 4 bases; junction bases outside the gene matches: 11. This CDR3 is built from 14 residues. The CDR3 protein is CASPSSRGATEAFF. The CDR3 DNA reads TGTGCCAGTCCCTCCTCCAGGGGGGCCACTGAAGCTTTCTTT.

This rearrangement joins TRBV2 to TRBJ1-4; D uncertain. V was pared by 1 base and J by 15 bases, with 15 bases between. In germline, CDR1 is SNHLY, CDR2 FYNNEI. The CDR3 extends over 13 amino acids. Here the CDR3 DNA reads TGTGCCAGCAGTGAAGACATGGTCTTAGGAGTGTTTTTT. The encoded protein is CASSEDMVLGVFF.

This clone was seen just once. CDR3 in DNA: TGCGCCAGCAGCCCCGGACAGGACTCTGGGGCCAACGTCCTGACTTTC. Translation: CASSPGQDSGANVLTF. The J gene is TRBJ2-6, the V gene TRBV5-1; 7 positions match TRBD1. The CDR3 runs to 16 residues. Germline V gives CDR1 SGHRS, CDR2 YFSETQ. V lost 4 bases to trimming and J lost 0 bases; unmatched junction nucleotides: 4.

V gene TRBV18 combines with J gene TRBJ1-4; D remains ambiguous. The CDR3 consists of 16 residues. V lost 3 bases, J lost 7 bases, and 18 bases lay in between. Germline CDR1 is KGHSH and CDR2 is LQKENI. The CDR3 protein is CASSPDQVKLGEKLFF. CDR3 bases: TGTGCCAGCTCACCCGACCAGGTGAAACTGGGTGAAAAACTGTTTTTT.

The chain couples TRBV3-1 (or the pseudogene TRBV3-2) to TRBJ1-3; D is possibly TRBD1 (6 bases). The CDR3 is 14 residues long. Germline CDR1 LGHDT, CDR2 YNNKEL (reference sequence). Trimming pared 6 bases from V and 0 bases from J, leaving 9 bases between. CDR3 region: CASSETGSGNTIYF. For the CDR3, the DNA is TGTGCCAGCAGTGAGACAGGCTCTGGAAACACCATATATTTT.

The rearrangement links TRBV5-6 to TRBJ2-7; TRBD1 matches at 7 bases. CDR3 size: 17 residues. Germline V CDR1 and CDR2: SGHDT, YYEEEE. V dropped 0 bases and J dropped 4; count of bases not matched to a gene: 13. CDR3 sequence: CASSLVQGVVRRYEQYF. The CDR3 nucleotides read TGTGCCAGCAGCTTGGTTCAGGGGGTCGTGAGGAGGTACGAGCAGTACTTC.

The V call is TRBV6-5, the J call TRBJ2-7; a weak D match, TRBD2 (5 bases). V gave up 7 bases and J gave up 3 bases, with 19 bases separating them. Germline-derived CDR1 and CDR2 are MNHEY and SVGAGI. CDR3 size: 15 residues. CDR3 bases: TGTGCCAGCACCTCGGACTTCTTGGTCAACTACGAGCAGTACTTC. It encodes CASTSDFLVNYEQYF.

This clone was seen only a few times. The CDR3: CASTYFRTSSYEQYF. The CDR3 DNA sequence: TGTGCCAGCACCTACTTCAGGACAAGCTCCTACGAGCAGTACTTC. The chain recombines TRBV2 with TRBJ2-7; D possibly corresponds to TRBD1 (5 bases). CDR1 SNHLY and CDR2 FYNNEI come from the germline V gene. V was cut by 7 bases and J by 0 bases, with 16 bases left in between. There are 15 residues in the CDR3.

This rearrangement joins TRBV14 to TRBJ1-1, with D possibly matching TRBD1 (6 bases). V was shortened by 1 base and J by 5 bases, with 11 bases between the two germline ends. The germline gives CDR1 SGHDN, CDR2 FVKESK. The CDR3 is 14 residues long. CDR3 sequence: CASSQVLGATEAFF. Here the CDR3 DNA reads TGTGCCAGCAGCCAAGTTCTGGGGGCGACTGAAGCTTTCTTT.

This chain joins TRBV12-5 and TRBJ2-7; 7 positions match TRBD2. V dropped 4 bases and J dropped 7; count of bases not matched to a gene: 4. The CDR3 is 12 residues long. Germline V CDR1 and CDR2: LGHNT, FRNRAP. Here the CDR3 reads CASGSSRGEQYF. The CDR3 DNA reads TGTGCTAGTGGTTCTTCGCGGGGGGAGCAGTACTTC.

The chain couples TRBV5-1 to TRBJ1-1; no reliable D call. The CDR3 sequence is 14 residues long. The V and J ends lost 1 base and 1 base respectively, with 8 bases between them. Germline CDR1 reads SGHRS; CDR2 reads YFSETQ. The CDR3 nucleotides read TGCGCCAGCAGCTTGCAACTAGCGAACACTGAAGCTTTCTTT. Translated, it gives CASSLQLANTEAFF.

The rearrangement joins TRBV4-2 to TRBJ1-1, with no clear D. Germline assignment: CDR1 LGHNA and CDR2 YNFKEQ. V was trimmed by 1 base and J by 0 bases, leaving 18 bases between them. The CDR3 spans 18 residues. CDR3 DNA sequence: TGTGCCAGCAGCCAAGTTCAGGCAGTCCCCGGGATGAACACTGAAGCTTTCTTT. It yields the protein CASSQVQAVPGMNTEAFF.

The chain's CDR3 is CASSSRGPAETQYF. The CDR3 region has the DNA TGTGCCAGCAGCTCTCGAGGGCCGGCGGAGACCCAGTACTTC. The V call is TRBV5-4, the J call TRBJ2-5, with D possibly TRBD2 on 5 matching bases. Germline V CDR1 and CDR2: SGHNT, YYREEE (reference sequence). This CDR3 spans 14 amino acids. V lost 3 bases, J lost 5 bases, and 14 bases lay in between.

The chain couples TRBV5-6 to TRBJ1-1; no clear D gene. The CDR3 is 14 residues long. Germline assignment: CDR1 SGHDT and CDR2 YYEEEE. The germline V and J ends were trimmed by 2 bases and 2 bases, with 10 bases remaining between them. CDR3 in DNA: TGTGCCAGCAGCTTCGGTCAGCGAAACACTGAAGCTTTCTTT. Protein product: CASSFGQRNTEAFF. The variable domain in full, completed from reference TRBV5-6 and TRBJ1-1, reads DAGVTQSPTHLIKTRGQQVTLRCSPKSGHDTVSWYQQALGQGPQFIFQYYEEEERQRGNFPDRFSGHQFPNYSSELNVNALLLGDSALYLCASSFGQRNTEAFFGQGTRLTVV.